The rows below give T cell receptor beta chains drawn from one sample of a study of Graves' ophthalmopathy and Graves' hyperthyroidism. TCRdb re-called the multiplex PCR reads through MiXCR, storing one row per CDR3 protein. This table holds about 740,000 distinct CDR3 sequences, 40% found once. The sample consisted of peripheral blood. Receptor source: an adult man with Graves' ophthalmopathy. CDR3s include the opening cysteine and the closing phenylalanine or tryptophan. The order of the fields is V gene, clone size, D gene, J gene, CDR3 DNA, CDR3 protein. The D gene is left open where the match is weak. A row's size may be missing; if present it is once, few, many or a size class.

TRBV20-1	few	TRBD2	TRBJ2-6	TGCAGTGCTAGGGGACTAGCGGGCTCTGGGGCCAACGTCCCGACTTTC	CSARGLAGSGANVPTF
TRBV20-1	.	TRBD1	TRBJ1-2	TGCAGTGCTGGGGCCGCGGACAGGGGGCATGGCTACACCTTC	CSAGAADRGHGYTF
TRBV14	.	TRBD1	TRBJ1-2	TGTGCCAGCAGCCGAGATCTCAGGGGGGGCTACACCTTC	CASSRDLRGGYTF
TRBV19	few	TRBD1	TRBJ2-5	TGTGCCAGTAGATATGGACAGGCGCCGGGGGAGACCCAGTACTTC	CASRYGQAPGETQYF
TRBV24-1	few	.	TRBJ1-2	TGTGCCAGCAGTTTAGGTGGGGCGGGCTATGGCTACACCTTC	CASSLGGAGYGYTF
TRBV29-1	.	.	TRBJ2-7	TGCAGCGCCGGATGGACTTCCACTAACAACTACGAGCAGTACTTC	CSAGWTSTNNYEQYF
TRBV2	.	.	TRBJ1-4	TGTGCCAGCAGTCCTCCTCTGCTACGAGAAAAACTGTTTTTT	CASSPPLLREKLFF
TRBV14	.	TRBD1	TRBJ2-2	TGTGCCAGCAGCCAAGAGAGAGGGGGCGAGGTGCTGTTTTTT	CASSQERGGEVLFF
TRBV5-1	.	.	TRBJ2-7	TGCGCCAGCAGCTTCCAAGGGCCAAACAGTAACTACGAGCAGTACTTC	CASSFQGPNSNYEQYF
TRBV24-1	few	TRBD1	TRBJ2-6	TGTGCCACCAGAAACGACAGGGGGCTCATTTCTGGGGCCAACGTCCTGACTTTC	CATRNDRGLISGANVLTF
TRBV5-8	.	.	TRBJ1-1	TGTGCCAGCAGCACCCTTCGGACGGGCAACACTGAAGCTTTCTTT	CASSTLRTGNTEAFF
TRBV15	many	.	TRBJ2-6	TGTGCCACCAGCAGAGGGACAGCCTATGGGGCCAACGTCCTGACTTTC	CATSRGTAYGANVLTF
TRBV29-1	.	.	TRBJ2-7	TGCAGCGTTCGATGGGAGGTCTACAATGAGCAGTACTTC	CSVRWEVYNEQYF
TRBV10-3	few	.	TRBJ2-7	TGTGCCAGCAGTGAAGTTCGTCGGCGGTATGAGCAGTACTTC	CASSEVRRRYEQYF
TRBV7-2	many	.	TRBJ1-2	TGTGCCAGCAGCCCCAGAGCGGGGAACTATGGCTACACCTTC	CASSPRAGNYGYTF
TRBV19	few	.	TRBJ1-4	TGTGCCAGTAAAGCAACTAATGAAAAACTGTTTTTT	CASKATNEKLFF
TRBV7-2	many	.	TRBJ1-1	TGTGCCAGCAGCTTAGGACGGGCGAACACTGAAGCTTTCTTT	CASSLGRANTEAFF
TRBV2	.	.	TRBJ1-2	TGTGCCAGCAGTGCAGCCGGGGCGCCCGACGATAACTATGGCTACACCTTC	CASSAAGAPDDNYGYTF
TRBV11-2	once	TRBD2	TRBJ2-5	TGTGCCAGCAGTTCGACTAGCGGGAGTGCCCAAGAGACCCAGTACTTC	CASSSTSGSAQETQYF
TRBV5-1	.	TRBD2	TRBJ2-2	TGCGCCAGCAGCCAACGGACTAGCAGAGCGAACACCGGGGAGCTGTTTTTT	CASSQRTSRANTGELFF
TRBV11-2	few	TRBD1	TRBJ1-6	TGTGCCAGCAGCCGATGGGGGTGGACAGGGGCTAGCTCCTATAATTCACCCCTCCACTTT	CASSRWGWTGASSYNSPLHF
TRBV7-9	few	.	TRBJ1-5	TGTGCCAGCAGCTTTAGGCGGTCGGGTCAGCCCCAGCATTTT	CASSFRRSGQPQHF
TRBV15	many	TRBD1	TRBJ1-1	TGTGCCGTTGGGACAGGGAACACTGAAGCTTTCTTT	CAVGTGNTEAFF
TRBV20-1	few	.	TRBJ2-3	TGCAGTGCCGGACAGTTCACAGATACGCAGTATTTT	CSAGQFTDTQYF
TRBV7-2	.	TRBD2	TRBJ2-5	TGTGCCAGCAGCCCCCACACCGGGAGGGAGACCCAGTACTTC	CASSPHTGRETQYF
TRBV15	.	.	TRBJ1-6	TGTGCCACCAGCGTCGGGGGGGGACGGAGTTCACCCCTCCACTTT	CATSVGGGRSSPLHF
TRBV24-1	many	TRBD1	TRBJ1-1	TGTGCCACCAGACCGGGGACAGGCGGTATAGACACTGAAGCTTTCTTT	CATRPGTGGIDTEAFF
TRBV10-3	once	.	TRBJ1-6	TGTGCCAGCAGTGAAAGGGCAGTTCAGTCACCCCTCCACTTT	CASSERAVQSPLHF
TRBV10-3	.	.	TRBJ1-5	TGTGCCAGCGAAGCGGACAGTCGCAATCAGCCCCAGCATTTT	CASEADSRNQPQHF
TRBV12-3/TRBV12-4	.	TRBD1	TRBJ1-6	TGTGCCAGCAGGGGGGGGACAGGGATGGGGCCAAATTCACCCCTCCACTTT	CASRGGTGMGPNSPLHF
TRBV24-1	many	TRBD1	TRBJ1-5	TGTGCCACCAGTGACCCCGGGACAGAGGGAAATCAGCCCCAGCATTTT	CATSDPGTEGNQPQHF
TRBV12-3/TRBV12-4	.	.	TRBJ2-5	TGTGCCAGCAGTTTCTCGGAGACGGAGACCCAGTACTTC	CASSFSETETQYF
TRBV29-1	.	TRBD1	TRBJ1-1	TGCAGCAGTATACGACAGGGCCAAACTGAAGCTTTCTTT	CSSIRQGQTEAFF
TRBV9	.	TRBD1	TRBJ1-2	TGTGCCAGCAACATGACAGGGGGGTATGGCTACACCTTC	CASNMTGGYGYTF
TRBV20-1	.	.	TRBJ1-3	TGCAGTGCAAACGGACAGTTCTCTGGAAACACCATATATTTT	CSANGQFSGNTIYF
TRBV20-1	many	.	TRBJ1-5	TGCAGTGCTAGAAAAGGGCAGGACAATCAGCCCCAGCATTTT	CSARKGQDNQPQHF
TRBV2	many	.	TRBJ1-5	TGTGCCAGCAGTGAATCAGGCCGTAGCAATCAGCCCCAGCATTTT	CASSESGRSNQPQHF